This T cell receptor beta chain appears in the sequencing data of a study of blood T cell repertoires in COVID-19 (dated by TCRdb to the early 2020s). Looking at the study overall: Samples covering the acute and convalescent phases of COVID-19 were provided by collaborators in the United States, Italy and Spain. The prospective study material was composed of cDNA or gDNA derived from T cells, B-cell-depleted T cells, or PBMCs. Deeply sampled blood TCRbeta repertoires from subjects exposed to, actively infected with, or recovered from COVID-19 were included in the dataset. The repertoires were released in a freely available public database meant as a resource for research on the immune response to SARS-CoV-2. Samples were obtained from the ongoing ImmuneRACE study (first 160 participants) and from over 1,000 subjects provided by 6 global collaborators. Nearly every sample came with metadata listing a de-identified subject ID, COVID-19 status, age in years and sex. Where available, HLA class I and class II types were obtained from metadata supplied by the sample provider rather than from assay-based typing. Overall results and qualifications from the work: The quantity of clinical and demographic metadata differed by source and by participant and was supplied without curation.

Samples from volunteer blood donors who had recovered from COVID-19 were contributed by a second Seattle source. Each collaborating institution followed its own protocols to collect whole blood in K2EDTA tubes. Collaborator samples were shipped for TCRbeta analysis as frozen whole blood, isolated PBMCs, or DNA extracted from either sample type. TCRbeta CDR3 regions were amplified from genomic DNA using the immunoSEQ Assay, a bias-controlled multiplex PCR. Turning to the authors' computational methods: Within the assay, amplification of reference gene primers was used to estimate how many nucleated cells each sample contained. To quantify the absolute abundance of each unique TCRbeta CDR3 rearrangement, sequence reads were collapsed and filtered. For each sample, productive Simpson clonality was calculated as the square root of Simpson's diversity index over productive rearrangements. The immuneACCESS repertoire file appears here via TCRdb, limited to in-frame rearrangements. These files lack a portion of the clones; in checked studies, under half of the deficit traces to unresolved V genes, and the cause of the others is not known. The V and J calls and clone size were taken over from that table, and D and trimming were inferred from the DNA. The sample profile shows roughly 330,000 clones; around 89% of them were found once. The biggest ten clones account for roughly 6.7% of the sample.

Worth noting for this clone: Which antigen it targets is not known. No much larger clonotype is one base removed from it; base qualities were not supplied.

Germline trimming amounts to 6 bases on V and 2 bases on J, with 4 as the count of junction bases outside the gene matches. The CDR3, from cysteine to phenylalanine, totals 14 residues. Kept here is only the CDR3 DNA, which spans 42 bases and is read in frame from base 1. The germline V gene yields MGHDK for CDR1 and SYGVNS for CDR2. This receptor was identified in a man aged 18 to 29 who had recovered from COVID-19. The rearrangement combines TRBV25-1 with TRBJ2-1; the junction holds 7 bases that match TRBD2. The specimen was peripheral blood. In nucleotides, the sequence is TGTGCCAGCAGGCCTCTAGCGGCCTACAATGAGCAGTTCTTC. Translation gives CASRPLAAYNEQFF.